This T cell receptor (beta chain) was found in a study of pediatric ulcerative colitis. The ends were cut back, 5 bases at V and 0 bases at J, with 13 bases in the middle. Looked up from germline, CDR1 is MDHEN and CDR2 is SYDVKM. This CDR3 contains 16 residues. This clone was seen once. The antigen remains unidentified. General observations from the study: A couple of patients had blood samples with substantially reduced template counts. Ulcerative colitis patients shared more blood-rectal clones than controls.

One to two pinch biopsies were taken from the rectum during colonoscopy. Controls had normal endoscopy and no IBD diagnosis within a year. TCRdb's table, derived via immunoSEQ multiplex PCR, lists solely in-frame clones and lacks some. This sample has 16,000 or so clones, with approximately 80% found just once. The gene calls are TRBV28 and TRBJ1-4; D uncertain. The source of this sequence is a boy aged 5-17 years who was a control in a study of pediatric ulcerative colitis. Sequencing was performed on gut tissue. The CDR3 bases are TGTGCCAGCAGTACCCTTACCGGGTCAACTAATGAAAAACTGTTTTTT. Its protein product is CASSTLTGSTNEKLFF. The full variable domain, its missing parts supplied by reference TRBV28 and TRBJ1-4, is DVKVTQSSRYLVKRTGEKVFLECVQDMDHENMFWYRQDPGLGLRLIYFSYDVKMKEKGDIPEGYSVSREKKERFSLILESASTNQTSMYLCASSTLTGSTNEKLFFGSGTQLSVL.